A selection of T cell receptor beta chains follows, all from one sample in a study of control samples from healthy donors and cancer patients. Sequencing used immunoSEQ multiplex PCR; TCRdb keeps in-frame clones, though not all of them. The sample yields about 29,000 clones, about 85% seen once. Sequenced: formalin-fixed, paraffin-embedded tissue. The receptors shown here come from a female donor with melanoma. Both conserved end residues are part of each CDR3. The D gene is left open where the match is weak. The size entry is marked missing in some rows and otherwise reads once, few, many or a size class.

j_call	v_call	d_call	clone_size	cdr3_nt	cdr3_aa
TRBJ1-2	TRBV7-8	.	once	TGTGCCAGCAGCCTCGGGATTTTAGCTAACTATGGCTACACCTTC	CASSLGILANYGYTF
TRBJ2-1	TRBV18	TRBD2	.	TGTGCCAGCTCACCACCCCGAGGTGGGAGGGGTGCCAATGAGCAGTTCTTC	CASSPPRGGRGANEQFF
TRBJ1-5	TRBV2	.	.	TGTGCCAGCAGGGGAGCTCTCAATCAGCCCCAGCATTTT	CASRGALNQPQHF
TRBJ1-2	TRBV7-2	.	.	TGTGCCAGCAGCTTAGAGGTCCACGGACTCCCGCTTCTAACTGGCTACACCTTC	CASSLEVHGLPLLTGYTF
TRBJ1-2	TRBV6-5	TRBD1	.	TGTGCCAGCAGTTACAGGGGGCGTCAGGGCTACACCTTC	CASSYRGRQGYTF
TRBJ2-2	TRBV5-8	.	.	TGTGCCAGCAGCTTGGCAGGGACGGGGGCCGGGGAGCTGTTTTTT	CASSLAGTGAGELFF
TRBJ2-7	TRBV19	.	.	TGTGCCAGTAGTCCAGGACCTAGCTACGAGCAGTACTTC	CASSPGPSYEQYF
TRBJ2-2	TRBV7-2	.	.	TGTGCCAGCAGCTTCCCCCCATCGGGAACCGGGGAGCTGTTTTTT	CASSFPPSGTGELFF
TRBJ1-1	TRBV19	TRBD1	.	TGTGCCAGTAGCCTGGACAGGCGGTACACTGAAGCTTTCTTT	CASSLDRRYTEAFF
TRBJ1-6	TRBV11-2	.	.	TGTGCCAGCAGCTTTAGTCGAGGTCAAAATTCACCCCTCCACTTT	CASSFSRGQNSPLHF
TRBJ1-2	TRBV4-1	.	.	TGCGCCAGCAGCCAAGATAACACGGTCTATGGCTACACCTTC	CASSQDNTVYGYTF
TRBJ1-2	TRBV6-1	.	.	TGTGCCAGCAGTGAGAGGACAGCCTCCACCTTC	CASSERTASTF
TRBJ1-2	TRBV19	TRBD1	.	TGTGCCAGTACCACCACATCCGGGACAGGGAATGGCTACACCTTC	CASTTTSGTGNGYTF
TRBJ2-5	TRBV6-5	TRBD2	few	TGTGCCAGCAGACTAGCGGGAGCTGGGGAGACCCAGTACTTC	CASRLAGAGETQYF